This T cell receptor (beta chain) was captured in a study of T cells in Graves' hyperthyroidism and ophthalmopathy. This clonotype has a handful of counts. Template material for amplifying TCR beta CDR3 regions consisted of RNA transcripts. The HTBI primer set drove a first-round RT-PCR of the TCR CDR3. A single record per CDR3 protein comes from TCRdb applying MiXCR to the multiplex PCR reads. This sample has fewer than 900,000 distinct CDR3 sequences, with around 20% found just once. This CDR3 comprises 15 residues. The germline gives CDR1 WSHSY, CDR2 SAAADI. The J segment lost 6 bases and the V segment lost 0 bases, leaving 5 bases of the junction unmatched.

Input material: blood. The chain recombines TRBV10-2 with TRBJ2-3; 8 bases match TRBD2. The sequence was obtained from a woman aged 50 to 65 with Graves' hyperthyroidism that later progressed to Graves' ophthalmopathy. The CDR3 DNA reads as TGCGCCAGCAGTGAGTCAGCGGGGGTCGGCGATACGCAGTATTTT. Protein: CASSESAGVGDTQYF.